Presented here are 12 T cell receptor beta chains from one specimen sequenced in a study of Graves' ophthalmopathy and Graves' hyperthyroidism. Amplification targeted the TCR beta CDR3 regions, with RNA transcripts as the source material. The authors performed first-round RT-PCR with HTBI primers and then a second-round multiplex PCR. Using its own MiXCR run on the multiplex PCR reads, TCRdb lists one record per CDR3 protein. The repertoire holds 400,000 or so distinct CDR3 sequences, with 15% to 20% as singletons. The specimen sequenced was peripheral blood. These receptors were obtained from an adult woman with stable Graves' hyperthyroidism.

This clonotype was seen at least ten times. This chain joins TRBV28 and TRBJ2-7; D is possibly TRBD2 (6 bases). V was pared by 6 bases and J by 3 bases, with 12 bases between. The germline CDR1 and CDR2 sequences are MDHEN and SYDVKM. CDR3 length: 13 amino acids. CDR3: CASRRGSYYEQYF. The CDR3 DNA follows: TGTGCCAGCAGGCGGGGCAGCTACTACGAGCAGTACTTC.

At least ten counts were recorded for this clonotype. The chain is built from TRBV7-2 and TRBJ2-7, with D possibly matching TRBD2 (6 bases). Trimming cost V 5 bases and J 2 bases, with 13 bases left between them. Germline values: CDR1 SGHTA, CDR2 FQGNSA. The CDR3 totals 14 residues. CDR3 loop: CASSENSGPYEQYF. The CDR3 DNA reads TGTGCCAGCAGCGAGAATAGCGGTCCCTACGAGCAGTACTTC.

Many counts were recorded for this clonotype. For the CDR3, the DNA is TGTGCCAGCAGTAGCAGGGACAGCGATAATCAGCCCCAGCATTTT. Translation: CASSSRDSDNQPQHF. The genes are TRBV28 and TRBJ1-5; TRBD1 matches 7 bases. Germline V gene sequence: CDR1 MDHEN, CDR2 SYDVKM. Trimming removed 5 bases from V and 4 bases from J; junction bases left unmatched: 8. The CDR3 loop spans 15 amino acids.

This clonotype was seen at least ten times. The J gene is TRBJ2-5, the V gene TRBV7-6; maybe TRBD2 (6 bases). Germline CDR1 is SGHVS and CDR2 is FNYEAQ. The CDR3 has 14 residues. The V end was cut by 3 bases, the J end by 2 bases, with 10 bases between. Here the CDR3 DNA reads TGTGCCAGCAGCTTTAGGAGGGGACAAGAGACCCAGTACTTC. Translated, it gives CASSFRRGQETQYF.

Many counts were recorded for this clonotype. The chain uses TRBV6-5 and TRBJ2-5; 7 nucleotides line up with TRBD2. V dropped 7 bases and J dropped 5; count of bases not matched to a gene: 22. Germline V lookup: CDR1 MNHEY, CDR2 SVGAGI. CDR3 size: 18 residues. CDR3 in amino acids: CASKGARDYKYEAETQYF. CDR3 bases: TGTGCCAGCAAGGGTGCACGGGACTACAAATATGAAGCGGAGACCCAGTACTTC.

This clonotype was recorded many times. The DNA of the CDR3 is TGTGCCAGCAGAGGACTTTGGACTAGCGTGAATGATGAGACCCAGTACTTC. It translates to CASRGLWTSVNDETQYF. The rearrangement uses TRBV6-5 and TRBJ2-5, with 9 bases that match TRBD2. V was pared by 6 bases and J by 5 bases, with 16 bases of the junction left unmatched. The CDR3 has 17 residues. Germline CDR1 is MNHEY and CDR2 is SVGAGI.

In its sample, this clonotype was seen once. The conserved closing phenylalanine or tryptophan is absent in this CDR3, likely reflecting a read error. J is TRBJ2-7 and V is TRBV12-5; 7 positions match TRBD1. Germline CDR1 LGHNT, CDR2 FRNRAP. V gave up 3 bases and J gave up 4 bases; unmatched junction bases: 9. The CDR3 consists of 15 residues. CDR3: CASGFPGQRTYEQYY. For the CDR3, the DNA is TGTGCTAGTGGTTTTCCGGGACAGCGAACTTACGAGCAGTACTAC.

Many counts were recorded for this clonotype. J is TRBJ2-2 and V is TRBV25-1; a possible D gene is TRBD1 (6 bases). Germline CDR1 is MGHDK and CDR2 is SYGVNS. V gave up 6 bases and J gave up 6 bases, with 8 bases separating them. The CDR3 has 12 residues. The chain's CDR3 is CASSSGAGELFF. The CDR3 coding sequence is TGTGCCAGCAGCTCAGGGGCCGGGGAGCTGTTTTTT.

This clonotype was counted ten times or more. The chain has TRBV20-1 and TRBJ2-7; 9 nucleotides agree with TRBD1. Losses at the gene ends were 5 bases for V and 4 bases for J; bases not matched to a gene: 12. The CDR3 runs 15 residues. The V gene's germline CDR1 is DFQATT and CDR2 SNEGSKA (reference sequence). This chain's CDR3 is CSAPVPGQGTYEQYF. CDR3 DNA: TGCAGTGCTCCGGTCCCGGGACAGGGCACTTACGAGCAGTACTTC.

In its sample, this clonotype was seen many times. V usage is TRBV6-1 and J usage is TRBJ2-3, with D perhaps matching TRBD1 (5 bases). The CDR3 sequence is 16 residues long. Germline loops: CDR1 MNHNS, CDR2 SASEGT. Trimming stripped 1 base from V and 1 base from J, with 12 bases between. The CDR3 is CASSEDRFSGTDTQYF. The CDR3 DNA sequence: TGTGCCAGCAGTGAAGACAGGTTTTCAGGCACAGATACGCAGTATTTT.

This clonotype has only a few counts. V usage is TRBV5-1 and J usage is TRBJ2-1; the match to TRBD2 covers 9 bases. This CDR3 is 17 amino acids long. Trimming took 0 bases from V and 5 from J; bases not matched to a gene: 9. The germline V gene encodes CDR1 SGHRS and CDR2 YFSETQ. CDR3 loop: CASSLAPVAGADNEQFF. CDR3 DNA sequence: TGCGCCAGCAGCTTGGCCCCAGTAGCGGGAGCAGACAATGAGCAGTTCTTC. Using reference TRBV5-1 and TRBJ2-1 for the parts outside the CDR3, the full variable domain is KAGVTQTPRYLIKTRGQQVTLSCSPISGHRSVSWYQQTPGQGLQFLFEYFSETQRNKGNFPGRFSGRQFSNSRSEMNVSTLELGDSALYLCASSLAPVAGADNEQFFGPGTRLTVL.

In this sample, this clonotype turned up many times. The J gene is TRBJ1-2, the V gene TRBV12-5; no definite D call. The CDR3 consists of 16 residues. Trimming shortened V by 3 bases and J by 2 bases, and 16 bases separated the two germline ends. CDR1 is LGHNT and CDR2 is FRNRAP in the germline V gene. In DNA, the CDR3 is TGTGCTAGTGGTTTCTCAACAGCGGACCTAAACTATGGCTACACCTTC. Its protein product is CASGFSTADLNYGYTF.